This T cell receptor beta chain was profiled in a study of T cell changes during pregnancy in multiple sclerosis. The repertoire was sequenced with immunoSEQ multiplex PCR; TCRdb's copy has only in-frame clones and lacks some. This sample has tens of thousands of clones; 80% to 90% occur once, and the top ten carry 6.9%. Per the germline V gene, CDR1 is SGHVS and CDR2 is FQNEAQ. The CDR3 sequence is 14 residues long. V dropped 5 bases and J dropped 8 bases, with 16 bases sitting between them. This receptor was taken from a female donor with multiple sclerosis, enrolled in a pregnancy study. The chain is built from TRBV7-8 and TRBJ2-1; D not certain. The sample in question was CD8+ T cells from peripheral blood mononuclear cells, obtained in the second trimester of pregnancy. Written as DNA, the CDR3 is TGTGCCAGCAGCCCAACGACCCCGACTTATGAGCAGTTCTTC. The encoded protein is CASSPTTPTYEQFF.